This T cell receptor beta chain was recovered during a study of cytomegalovirus exposure and HLA in healthy donors. Overall study: Some 85 million unique TCRs from HLA-typed donors were held in an early data release.

Whole-study results and caveats: In an earlier analysis, most TCR beta V segments were productive about 87% or about 30% of the time. There were reportedly fewer N-insertions in an Asian-associated ancestry cluster than the roughly 670-donor mean, in a later analysis. The study had only CMV serostatus as immune exposure information.

Primers: 60 Vbeta forward and 13 Jbeta reverse. Sequencing was performed with immunoSEQ multiplex PCR; in TCRdb, only in-frame clones are kept and a portion is missing. Among 150,000 to 200,000 clones listed, roughly 80% were seen once. Germline CDR1 MNHEY, CDR2 SMNVEV (reference sequence). The CDR3 extends over 13 amino acids. Losses at the gene ends were 6 bases for V and 4 bases for J; bases not matched to a gene: 5. The count of this clone is one. What it binds is unknown. Material: PBMCs. This sequence was found in a male donor in good health and CMV-seronegative. The chain is built from TRBV27 and TRBJ1-2, with TRBD1 identical over 7 bases. The CDR3 here is CASRRQGGYGYTF. The CDR3 nucleotides are TGTGCCAGCAGGAGACAGGGCGGCTATGGCTACACCTTC.